The 25 T cell receptor beta chains below come from one sample, sequenced in a study of T cell changes during pregnancy in multiple sclerosis. TCRdb's copy holds only in-frame clones and misses some; the assay was immunoSEQ multiplex PCR. In the table there are tens of thousands of clones, roughly 92% of which are singletons. This specimen consisted of peripheral blood, obtained in the second trimester of pregnancy. The receptors shown here come from a female donor with multiple sclerosis, enrolled in a pregnancy study.

This chain links TRBV11-3 with TRBJ1-1; no clear D gene. Between the trimmed V and J ends, which lost 0 bases and 1 base, there was a span of 6 bases. This CDR3 region has 14 residues. Per the germline V gene, CDR1 is SGHNT and CDR2 is YENEEA. The CDR3 region is CASSLEEGNTEAFF. The CDR3 DNA is TGTGCCAGCAGCTTAGAGGAGGGGAACACTGAAGCTTTCTTT.

This clone was seen only a few times. The V and J genes are TRBV7-2 and TRBJ1-6; weak D call: TRBD1 (6 bases). The germline CDR1 and CDR2 sequences are SGHTA and FQGNSA. The CDR3 is 17 amino acids. With 3 bases removed from V and 2 bases from J, the gap between germline ends came to 14 bases. The CDR3 bases are TGTGCCAGCAGCTTGATGGGGGCCGGGCCCTATAATTCACCCCTCCACTTT. It codes for CASSLMGAGPYNSPLHF.

The chain is built from TRBV4-1 and TRBJ2-1, with TRBD2 matching over 7 bases. Per germline, CDR1 MGHRA and CDR2 YSYEKL. With V trimmed by 4 bases and J by 7 bases, 4 bases remained unmatched. The CDR3 is 13 amino acids. CDR3 protein: CASSPTSRNEQFF. The CDR3 DNA sequence: TGCGCCAGCAGCCCGACTAGCAGGAATGAGCAGTTCTTC.

This clone was seen just once. The chain combines TRBV7-6 with TRBJ2-1; D gene unclear. Germline V gene data show CDR1 as SGHVS and CDR2 as FNYEAQ. The CDR3 is 13 residues long. V shed 1 base and J shed 6 bases, with 7 bases lying between them. The chain's CDR3 is CASSLGLLNEQFF. CDR3 bases: TGTGCCAGCAGCTTAGGACTCCTCAATGAGCAGTTCTTC. The whole variable domain, filled in from reference TRBV7-6 and TRBJ2-1, reads GAGVSQSPRYKVTKRGQDVALRCDPISGHVSLYWYRQALGQGPEFLTYFNYEAQQDKSGLPNDRFSAERPEGSISTLTIQRTEQRDSAMYRCASSLGLLNEQFFGPGTRLTVL.

The chain is built from TRBV6-6 and TRBJ2-7, with a possible D match to TRBD1 (6 bases). The CDR3 spans 14 residues. The V end lost 0 bases, the J end lost 3 bases, and 9 bases lay between the germline ends. CDR1 is MNHNY and CDR2 is SVGAGI in the germline V gene (reference sequence). The CDR3 sequence: CASSYSPGVYEQYF. DNA of the CDR3: TGTGCCAGCAGTTACTCTCCAGGGGTCTACGAGCAGTACTTC.

This chain joins TRBV11-3 and TRBJ1-1, with 8 bases aligning to TRBD1. With 0 bases clipped from V and 1 base from J, the junction kept 1 base outside the gene matches. CDR1 and CDR2 (germline): SGHNT, YENEEA. The CDR3 covers 15 residues. The CDR3 loop is CASSLDGQGNTEAFF. As DNA, the CDR3 is TGTGCCAGCAGCTTAGACGGACAGGGGAACACTGAAGCTTTCTTT.

The chain employs TRBV6-1 and TRBJ1-1, with D possibly being TRBD1 (6 bases). CDR3 length: 13 residues. V was shortened by 4 bases and J by 1 base, with 7 bases between the two germline ends. Germline V gene data show CDR1 as MNHNS and CDR2 as SASEGT. CDR3 bases: TGTGCCAGCAGTGTGGGACAGAACACTGAAGCTTTCTTT. It specifies CASSVGQNTEAFF.

This chain connects TRBV30 to TRBJ1-2; 9 positions match TRBD1. V shed 6 bases, J shed 8 bases, and the junction held 16 bases outside the gene matches. In germline, CDR1 is GTSNPN, CDR2 SVGIG (reference sequence). The CDR3 contains 15 residues. The CDR3 spells CACKQGAPRVDGYTF. CDR3 in DNA: TGTGCCTGTAAACAGGGGGCCCCCAGGGTAGACGGCTACACCTTC.

This rearrangement joins TRBV4-1 to TRBJ2-7, with 7 bases identical to TRBD1. Germline V gene data show CDR1 as MGHRA and CDR2 as YSYEKL. CDR3 length: 15 residues. Trimming at V came to 2 bases and at J to 3 bases, leaving 7 bases not matched to a gene. DNA for the CDR3: TGCGCCAGCAGCCAAAGGGGACAGCGAGACTACGAGCAGTACTTC. Its translation: CASSQRGQRDYEQYF.

This clone was picked up one time. The chain links TRBV4-3 to TRBJ2-7; TRBD1 matches at 10 bases. This CDR3 has 16 amino acids. Germline CDR1 and CDR2: LGHNA and YSLEER. J lost 6 bases, V lost 1 base, and 9 bases had no gene match. The CDR3 protein is CASSQGPGTGDGEQYF. CDR3 bases: TGCGCCAGCAGCCAAGGACCCGGGACAGGGGACGGCGAGCAGTACTTC.

V usage is TRBV27 and J usage is TRBJ2-3, with 11 bases aligning to TRBD2. CDR1 is MNHEY and CDR2 is SMNVEV in the germline V gene (reference sequence). The CDR3 spans 17 residues. The V segment lost 2 bases and the J segment 2 bases; nucleotides outside the gene matches: 6. CDR3 in DNA: TGTGCCAGCAGTTTAAGGGGACTAGCGGCCTTCACAGATACGCAGTATTTT. Protein: CASSLRGLAAFTDTQYF.

This clone showed up just a few times. The V call is TRBV6-6, the J call TRBJ1-6, with TRBD1 matching over 8 bases. The ends lost 6 bases at V and 1 base at J; junction bases unmatched: 5. The CDR3 extends over 16 amino acids. Germline CDR1 and CDR2: MNHNY and SVGAGI (reference sequence). CDR3 sequence: CASRDRAGSYNSPLHF. In DNA, the CDR3 is TGTGCCAGCAGGGACAGGGCCGGATCCTATAATTCACCCCTCCACTTT.

The chain couples TRBV7-9 to TRBJ2-1; 9 nucleotides line up with TRBD2. There are 16 residues in the CDR3. With 5 bases clipped from V and 5 bases from J, the junction kept 10 bases outside the gene matches. Germline V gene sequence: CDR1 SEHNR, CDR2 FQNEAQ (reference sequence). In nucleotides, the CDR3 is TGTGCCAGCAGCCTCGTTAGGGAGCGGGGGGACAATGAGCAGTTCTTC. Translated: CASSLVRERGDNEQFF.

This chain connects TRBV30 to TRBJ2-7, with 7 positions matching TRBD1. Germline V gene data show CDR1 as GTSNPN and CDR2 as SVGIG (reference sequence). The CDR3 covers 13 residues. V shed 1 base, J shed 3 bases, and the junction held 3 bases outside the gene matches. CDR3 region: CAWSGDRDYEQYF. The CDR3 DNA follows: TGTGCCTGGAGTGGGGACAGAGACTACGAGCAGTACTTC.

In DNA form, the CDR3 reads TGCGCCAGCAGGCCTGGCAACAGGGCCGTTAATGAAAAACTGTTTTTT. Its protein is CASRPGNRAVNEKLFF. The chain is built from TRBV5-1 and TRBJ1-4; TRBD1 might be the D (6 bases). Germline assignment: CDR1 SGHRS and CDR2 YFSETQ. The CDR3 runs to 16 residues. V gave up 5 bases and J gave up 4 bases, with 18 bases separating them.

As DNA, the CDR3 is TGTGCCAGCAGCGACAGGGTCAATCAGCCCCAGCATTTT. Amino acids: CASSDRVNQPQHF. The chain links TRBV6-1 to TRBJ1-5; 7 bases are shared with TRBD1. Unmatched junction bases numbered 2, after V lost 6 bases and J lost 3 bases. CDR3 length: 13 residues. The germline V gene has CDR1 MNHNS and CDR2 SASEGT.

The rearrangement links TRBV11-3 to TRBJ1-1; TRBD1 agrees at 7 bases. Germline V gives CDR1 SGHNT, CDR2 YENEEA. V lost 2 bases, J lost 4 bases, and 1 base stayed unmatched. CDR3 length equals 13 residues. In DNA, the CDR3 is TGTGCCAGCAGCTTAAGGGGGCGCACTGAAGCTTTCTTT. Translated: CASSLRGRTEAFF. The full variable domain, completed using reference TRBV11-3 and TRBJ1-1, is EAGVVQSPRYKIIEKKQPVAFWCNPISGHNTLYWYLQNLGQGPELLIRYENEEAVDDSQLPKDRFSAERLKGVDSTLKIQPAELGDSAVYLCASSLRGRTEAFFGQGTRLTVV.

CDR3 nucleotides: TGCGCCAGCAGCCAAGATTGGGGCCACGAGCAGTACTTC. This codes for CASSQDWGHEQYF. This chain links TRBV4-3 with TRBJ2-7; TRBD1 might be the D (5 bases). This CDR3 has 13 amino acids. V dropped 0 bases and J dropped 5 bases, with 8 bases sitting between them. Germline assignment: CDR1 LGHNA and CDR2 YSLEER.

This clone was recorded once. CDR3 nucleotides: TGCGCCAGCAGCCAGAGGGCGACAGGGAATAGCAATCAGCCCCAGCATTTT. Translating it yields CASSQRATGNSNQPQHF. The genes are TRBV4-3 and TRBJ1-5; TRBD1 aligns across 7 bases. J was trimmed by 0 bases and V by 3 bases; bases with no gene match: 8. Per germline, CDR1 LGHNA and CDR2 YSLEER. The CDR3 has 17 residues.

The V gene is TRBV4-1, the J gene TRBJ1-2; 10 bases align to TRBD1. The germline gives CDR1 MGHRA, CDR2 YSYEKL. The CDR3 consists of 15 residues. The V gene end was trimmed by 1 base and the J gene end by 5 bases; junction bases not matched to a gene: 4. The CDR3 here is CASSQGGQGDYGYTF. As DNA, the CDR3 is TGCGCCAGCAGCCAAGGAGGACAGGGGGATTATGGCTACACCTTC.

This rearrangement joins TRBV14 to TRBJ1-4; D is uncertain. The CDR3 contains 19 residues. Deletions cut 1 base from V and 0 bases from J, with 18 bases between. Germline CDR1 SGHDN, CDR2 FVKESK. This CDR3 is CASSQALAMGLATNEKLFF. The DNA of the CDR3 is TGTGCCAGCAGCCAAGCTCTAGCTATGGGGTTAGCAACTAATGAAAAACTGTTTTTT.

This clone was detected only once. The V gene is TRBV7-6, the J gene TRBJ2-1, with TRBD1 as a possible D gene (8 bases). There are 16 residues in the CDR3. The V end lost 4 bases, the J end lost 4 bases, and 17 bases lay between the germline ends. CDR1 is SGHVS, CDR2 FNYEAQ, per germline. This chain's CDR3 is CASSSGQGGGYNEQFF. CDR3 sequence (DNA): TGTGCCAGCAGCTCCGGACAGGGAGGGGGGTACAATGAGCAGTTCTTC.

The genes are TRBV6-5 and TRBJ1-1; D is ambiguous. The V gene's germline CDR1 is MNHEY and CDR2 SVGAGI. Trimming pared 2 bases from V and 3 bases from J, leaving 16 bases between. The CDR3 sequence is 16 residues long. This CDR3 reads CASSYRTAGGYTEAFF. The CDR3 DNA reads TGTGCCAGCAGTTACCGTACCGCTGGAGGTTACACTGAAGCTTTCTTT.

The J gene is TRBJ1-2, the V gene TRBV18, with TRBD1 identical over 9 bases. This CDR3 spans 14 amino acids. V lost 5 bases, J lost 5 bases, and 6 bases stayed unmatched. Looked up from germline, CDR1 is KGHSH and CDR2 is LQKENI. The CDR3 loop reads CASSGQGKEYGYTF. CDR3 nucleotides: TGTGCCAGCTCAGGACAGGGGAAGGAATATGGCTACACCTTC. Using reference TRBV18 and TRBJ1-2 for the parts outside the CDR3, the full variable domain is NAGVMQNPRHLVRRRGQEARLRCSPMKGHSHVYWYRQLPEEGLKFMVYLQKENIIDESGMPKERFSAEFPKEGPSILRIQQVVRGDSAAYFCASSGQGKEYGYTFGSGTRLTVV.

With respect to this clone: Germline is not matched at one junction end, which may reflect a read error. CDR3 amino acids: CASSPGGSGGIYQQYF. CDR3 DNA: TGTGCCAGCAGCCCCGGGGGGAGCGGGGGGATCTACCAGCAGTACTTC. The chain recombines TRBV5-6 with TRBJ2-7, with 9 nucleotides matching TRBD2. Germline lookup yields CDR1 SGHDT and CDR2 YYEEEE. This CDR3 is 16 amino acids long.